This T cell receptor (beta chain) appears in the sequencing data of a study of blood T cell repertoires in COVID-19. Study background: PBMCs, B-cell-depleted T cells, or T cells provided the cDNA or gDNA that made up the material.

In the authors' workflow: Estimation of nucleated cell counts relied on the amplification of reference gene primers. The method was immunoSEQ multiplex PCR; TCRdb's version includes in-frame clones alone and lacks a portion of them. Clone size and the V and J calls come from that table; the DNA yielded D and trimming. Of roughly 140,000 clones listed, approximately 86% are singletons. The TCR originated in a man in his sixties or seventies with acute or convalescent COVID-19. The sample consisted of peripheral blood.

CDR3: CASSPSATNEKLFF. The DNA for the CDR3 is TGTGCCAGCAGTCCTTCCGCAACTAATGAAAAACTGTTTTTT. The genes are TRBV28 and TRBJ1-4; D unclear. Germline V lookup: CDR1 MDHEN, CDR2 SYDVKM. This CDR3 is 14 amino acids long. The V and J ends lost 5 bases and 0 bases respectively, with 7 bases between them.